This is a list of T cell receptor beta chains from one sample in a study of Graves' ophthalmopathy and Graves' hyperthyroidism. TCRdb reprocessed the multiplex PCR reads with MiXCR, giving one entry per CDR3 protein. Of over 500,000 distinct CDR3 sequences in the sample, 20% to 25% were seen once. Sequenced material: peripheral blood. The receptors here all came from a woman between 18 and 29 years old with stable Graves' hyperthyroidism. Some clones in this sample may be carry-over from other donors' samples. The CDR3 runs from the conserved cysteine through the conserved F or W. The D gene is left open where the match is weak. Only part of the rows carry a size: once, few, many, or a class if the clone is expanded.

J gene,V gene,clone size,D gene,CDR3 DNA,CDR3 protein
TRBJ2-7,TRBV6-1,-,-,TGTGCCAGCAACCGGGACATTCCCTCGGCCTACGAGCAGTACTTC,CASNRDIPSAYEQYF
TRBJ2-7,TRBV29-1,many,-,TGCAGCGTTGAAGGCGCCTACGAGCAGTACTTC,CSVEGAYEQYF
TRBJ1-1,TRBV19,many,-,TGTGCCAGTAGTAGGCAAAGGCAGGTGAACACTGAAGCTTTCTTT,CASSRQRQVNTEAFF
TRBJ2-7,TRBV14,many,TRBD2,TGTGCCAGCAGCCAAGACAGCTTAGCGGGATCGGCTTACGAGCAGTACTTC,CASSQDSLAGSAYEQYF
TRBJ1-1,TRBV20-1,many,-,TGCAGTGCTGAGAGGGACACTGAAGCTTTCTTT,CSAERDTEAFF
TRBJ1-1,TRBV7-9,-,-,TGTGCCAGCAGCTTAGCATGGGTGACTGAAGCTTTCTTT,CASSLAWVTEAFF
TRBJ2-2,TRBV30,many,-,TGTGCCTGGAGTGCGGGTGGCGGGGAGCTGTTTTTT,CAWSAGGGELFF
TRBJ1-1,TRBV6-1,-,-,TGTGCCAGCATGGGTGGGGGAGCGGACACTGAAGCTTTCTTT,CASMGGGADTEAFF
TRBJ1-1,TRBV12-3/TRBV12-4,few,-,TGTGCCAGCAGGCCAAACGACGGGTCCACCCCTGAAGCTTTCTTT,CASRPNDGSTPEAFF
TRBJ1-2,TRBV18,-,TRBD1,TGTGCCAGCTCACCGGGACAGCAGGCCGGCTATGGCTACACCTTC,CASSPGQQAGYGYTF
TRBJ2-2,TRBV6-1,many,-,TGTGCCAGCAGGGCCCCCCGGGGTGACACCGGGGAGCTGTTTTTT,CASRAPRGDTGELFF
TRBJ1-1,TRBV7-9,many,-,TGTGCCAGCAGCTTAGTCCTGAACACTGAAGCTTTCTTT,CASSLVLNTEAFF
TRBJ2-5,TRBV29-1,many,TRBD1,TGCAGCGTTGAAAAGGGACAGACGAGGCAAGAGACCCAGTACTTC,CSVEKGQTRQETQYF
TRBJ2-6,TRBV11-1,many,-,TGTGCCAGCACAGGGCTGCGATCTGGGGCCAACGTCCTGACTTTC,CASTGLRSGANVLTF
TRBJ2-6,TRBV20-1,many,-,TGCAGTGCTAAAGGGGGCTCTGGGGCCAACGTCCTGACTTTC,CSAKGGSGANVLTF
TRBJ2-7,TRBV29-1,-,TRBD1,TGCAGCGGGTGGGACAGCCAAGAGCAGTACTTC,CSGWDSQEQYF
TRBJ1-1,TRBV20-1,many,TRBD1,TGCAGTGCTAAACAGGGGGCGGGAACTGAAGCTTTCTTT,CSAKQGAGTEAFF
TRBJ2-7,TRBV12-3/TRBV12-4,few,-,TGTGCCAGCGGCGCCAGGGGAGACTACGAGCAGTACTTC,CASGARGDYEQYF
TRBJ1-1,TRBV6-1,-,-,TGTGCCAGCAACCCAACTTGGGGCAGGGTGAACACTGAAGCTTTCTTT,CASNPTWGRVNTEAFF
TRBJ1-3,TRBV4-1,-,-,TGCGCCAGCAGCCAGGGGACCGGAAGAATGTCTGGAAACACCATATATTTT,CASSQGTGRMSGNTIYF
TRBJ2-7,TRBV12-3/TRBV12-4,many,-,TGTGCCAGCAGTTACCCAGGGTCCACTTACGAGCAGTACTTC,CASSYPGSTYEQYF
TRBJ1-2,TRBV11-2,many,TRBD1,TGTGCCAGCAGCTCAGGACAGGGGGCGAGAGGCTACACCTTC,CASSSGQGARGYTF
TRBJ2-2,TRBV29-1,few,-,TGCAGCGCAAGCGAAAACACCGGGGAGCTGTTTTTT,CSASENTGELFF
TRBJ1-5,TRBV28,few,-,TGTGCCAGCAGGCAACGGGACACCCGCAATCAGCCCCAGCATTTT,CASRQRDTRNQPQHF
TRBJ2-7,TRBV12-3/TRBV12-4,few,TRBD2,TGTGCCAGCAGCTCCGGACTAGCGGGGCTGTTCGACGAGCAGTACTTC,CASSSGLAGLFDEQYF